What follows is one T cell receptor beta chain and its context. Its antigen is not identified. This sample is drawn from a study of siplizumab effects on memory and regulatory T cells. Generated by immunoSEQ multiplex PCR, the TCRdb table keeps only in-frame clones and is missing some. There are roughly 70,000 clones in the sample; about 92% occur only once, and about 5% lies in the top ten. Overall study findings and caveats: Proliferating Tregs from siplizumab cultures lacked functional confirmation of suppression.

What was sequenced was CD8+ T cells sorted from blood. This TCR came from a human donor in good health.

CDR3 sequence (DNA): TGCGCCAGCAGCGTTGGGACGGAGCCCTACTACGAGCAGTACTTC. Protein product: CASSVGTEPYYEQYF. V gene TRBV5-1 combines with J gene TRBJ2-7, with D perhaps being TRBD1 or TRBD2 (5 bases each). The CDR3 runs 15 residues. Germline-derived CDR1 and CDR2 are SGHRS and YFSETQ. V was trimmed by 4 bases and J by 3 bases, leaving 17 bases between them. Using reference TRBV5-1 and TRBJ2-7 for the parts outside the CDR3, the full variable domain is KAGVTQTPRYLIKTRGQQVTLSCSPISGHRSVSWYQQTPGQGLQFLFEYFSETQRNKGNFPGRFSGRQFSNSRSEMNVSTLELGDSALYLCASSVGTEPYYEQYFGPGTRLTVT.